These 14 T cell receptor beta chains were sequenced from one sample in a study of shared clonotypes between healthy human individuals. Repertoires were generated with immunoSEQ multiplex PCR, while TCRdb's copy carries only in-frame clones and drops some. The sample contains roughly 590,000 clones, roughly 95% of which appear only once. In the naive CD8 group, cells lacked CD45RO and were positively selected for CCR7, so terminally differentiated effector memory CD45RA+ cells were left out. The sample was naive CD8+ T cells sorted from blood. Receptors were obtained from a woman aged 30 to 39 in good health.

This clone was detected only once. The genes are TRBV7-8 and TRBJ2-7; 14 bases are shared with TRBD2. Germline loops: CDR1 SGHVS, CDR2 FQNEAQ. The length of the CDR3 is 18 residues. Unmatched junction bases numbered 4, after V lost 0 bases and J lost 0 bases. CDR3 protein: CASSLAGTSGGSSYEQYF. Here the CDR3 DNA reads TGTGCCAGCAGCTTAGCAGGGACTAGCGGGGGAAGCTCCTACGAGCAGTACTTC. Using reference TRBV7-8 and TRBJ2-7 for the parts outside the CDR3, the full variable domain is GAGVSQSPRYKVAKRGQDVALRCDPISGHVSLFWYQQALGQGPEFLTYFQNEAQLDKSGLPSDRFFAERPEGSVSTLKIQRTQQEDSAVYLCASSLAGTSGGSSYEQYFGPGTRLTVT.

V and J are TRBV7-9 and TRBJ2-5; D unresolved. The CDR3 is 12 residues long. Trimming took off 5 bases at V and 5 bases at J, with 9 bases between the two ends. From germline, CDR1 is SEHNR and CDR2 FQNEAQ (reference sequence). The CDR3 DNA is TGTGCCAGCAGCCCGACTGGGGAGACCCAGTACTTC. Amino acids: CASSPTGETQYF.

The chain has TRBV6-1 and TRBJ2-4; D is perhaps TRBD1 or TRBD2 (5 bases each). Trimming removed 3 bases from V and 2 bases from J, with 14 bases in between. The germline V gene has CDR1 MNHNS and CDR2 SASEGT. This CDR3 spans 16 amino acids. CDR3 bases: TGTGCCAGCAGTGACCGGTTTAGGGACCCCAAAAACATTCAGTACTTC. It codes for CASSDRFRDPKNIQYF.

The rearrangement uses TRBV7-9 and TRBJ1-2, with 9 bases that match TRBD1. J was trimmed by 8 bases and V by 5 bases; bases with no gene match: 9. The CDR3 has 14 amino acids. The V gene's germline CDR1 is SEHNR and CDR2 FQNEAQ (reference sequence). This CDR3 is CASSGGRQGGGYTF. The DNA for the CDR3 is TGTGCCAGCAGCGGAGGGCGACAGGGGGGAGGCTACACCTTC.

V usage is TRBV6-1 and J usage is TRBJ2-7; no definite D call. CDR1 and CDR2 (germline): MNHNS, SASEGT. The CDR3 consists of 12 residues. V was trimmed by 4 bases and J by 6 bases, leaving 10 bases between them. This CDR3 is CASSGRVSEQYF. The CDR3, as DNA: TGTGCCAGCAGTGGCCGGGTCAGCGAGCAGTACTTC.

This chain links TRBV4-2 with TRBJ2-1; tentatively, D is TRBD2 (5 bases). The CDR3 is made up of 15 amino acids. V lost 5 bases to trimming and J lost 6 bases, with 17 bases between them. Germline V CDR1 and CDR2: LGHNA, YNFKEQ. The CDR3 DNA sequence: TGTGCCAGCAGCTTGGTTAGCGAACCAATCAATGAGCAGTTCTTC. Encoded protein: CASSLVSEPINEQFF.

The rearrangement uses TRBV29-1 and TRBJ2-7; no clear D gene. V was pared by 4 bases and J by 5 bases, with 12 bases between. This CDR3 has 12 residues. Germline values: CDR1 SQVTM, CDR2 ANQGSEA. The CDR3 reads CSVVGRRNEQYF. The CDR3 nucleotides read TGCAGCGTTGTTGGCAGGCGGAACGAGCAGTACTTC.

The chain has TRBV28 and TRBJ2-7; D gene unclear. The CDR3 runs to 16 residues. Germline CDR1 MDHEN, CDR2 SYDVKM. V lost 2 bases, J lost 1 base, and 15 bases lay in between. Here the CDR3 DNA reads TGTGCCAGCAGTTTAGGGATCGAGGAGTGGTCCTACGAGCAGTACTTC. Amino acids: CASSLGIEEWSYEQYF.

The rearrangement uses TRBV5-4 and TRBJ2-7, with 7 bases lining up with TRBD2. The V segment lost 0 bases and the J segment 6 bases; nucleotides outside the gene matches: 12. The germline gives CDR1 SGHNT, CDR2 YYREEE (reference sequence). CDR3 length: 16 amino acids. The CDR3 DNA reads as TGTGCCAGCAGCTTGGAGATCTCTCGCGGGAGCTCCGAGCAGTACTTC. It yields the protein CASSLEISRGSSEQYF.

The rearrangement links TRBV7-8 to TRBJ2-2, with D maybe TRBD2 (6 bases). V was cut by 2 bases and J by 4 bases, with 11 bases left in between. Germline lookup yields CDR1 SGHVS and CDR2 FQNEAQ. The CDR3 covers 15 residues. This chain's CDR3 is CASSLRDSSTGELFF. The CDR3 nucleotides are TGTGCCAGCAGCTTAAGGGACTCATCCACCGGGGAGCTGTTTTTT.

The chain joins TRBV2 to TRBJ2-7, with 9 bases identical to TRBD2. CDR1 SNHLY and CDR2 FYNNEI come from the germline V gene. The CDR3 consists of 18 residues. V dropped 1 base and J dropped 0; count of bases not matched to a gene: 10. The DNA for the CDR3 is TGTGCCAGCAGTGAAGGAAATCGACTAGCGGAAATCTCCTACGAGCAGTACTTC. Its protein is CASSEGNRLAEISYEQYF.

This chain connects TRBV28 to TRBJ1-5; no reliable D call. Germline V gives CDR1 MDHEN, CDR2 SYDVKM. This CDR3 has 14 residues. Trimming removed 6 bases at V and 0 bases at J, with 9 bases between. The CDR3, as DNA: TGTGCCAGCAGGTTAGAGAATAGCAATCAGCCCCAGCATTTT. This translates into CASRLENSNQPQHF. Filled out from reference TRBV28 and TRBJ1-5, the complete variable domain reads DVKVTQSSRYLVKRTGEKVFLECVQDMDHENMFWYRQDPGLGLRLIYFSYDVKMKEKGDIPEGYSVSREKKERFSLILESASTNQTSMYLCASRLENSNQPQHFGDGTRLSIL.

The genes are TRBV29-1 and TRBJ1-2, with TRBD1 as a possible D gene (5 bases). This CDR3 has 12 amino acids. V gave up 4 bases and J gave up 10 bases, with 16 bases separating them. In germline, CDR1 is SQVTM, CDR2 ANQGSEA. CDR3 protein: CSVVRGLNLYTF. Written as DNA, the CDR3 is TGCAGCGTTGTACGGGGGTTAAATCTCTACACCTTC. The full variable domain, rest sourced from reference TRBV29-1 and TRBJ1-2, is SAVISQKPSRDICQRGTSLTIQCQVDSQVTMMFWYRQQPGQSLTLIATANQGSEATYESGFVIDKFPISRPNLTFSTLTVSNMSPEDSSIYLCSVVRGLNLYTFGSGTRLTVV.

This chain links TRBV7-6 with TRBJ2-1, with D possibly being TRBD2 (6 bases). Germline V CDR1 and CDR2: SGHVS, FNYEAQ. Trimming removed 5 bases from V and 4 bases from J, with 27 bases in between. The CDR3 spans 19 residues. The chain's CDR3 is CASSPIVGETTSLYNEQFF. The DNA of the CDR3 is TGTGCCAGCAGCCCAATAGTGGGGGAAACTACTAGCCTATACAATGAGCAGTTCTTC.